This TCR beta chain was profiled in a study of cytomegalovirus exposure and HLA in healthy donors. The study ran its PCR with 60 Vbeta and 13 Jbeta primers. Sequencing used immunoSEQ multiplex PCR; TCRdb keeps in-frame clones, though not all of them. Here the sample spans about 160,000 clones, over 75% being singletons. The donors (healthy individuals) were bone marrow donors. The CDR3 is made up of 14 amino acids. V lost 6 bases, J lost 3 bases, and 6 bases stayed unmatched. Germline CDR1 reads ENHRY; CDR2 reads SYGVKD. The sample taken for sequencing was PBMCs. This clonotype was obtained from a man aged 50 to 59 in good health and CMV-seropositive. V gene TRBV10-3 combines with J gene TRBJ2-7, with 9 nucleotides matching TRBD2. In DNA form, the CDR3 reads TGTGCCATCAGACCCGGACTAGCGTACTACGAGCAGTACTTC. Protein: CAIRPGLAYYEQYF.